This T cell receptor (beta chain) was obtained from a study of cytomegalovirus exposure and HLA in healthy donors (dated by TCRdb to the late 2010s). A note on the overall study: According to a later analysis, the 120 or so validation repertoires were produced on the same platform as the approximately 610 repertoires of the first cohort. The aim of the study was to test whether cataloging public T cell receptors could identify signatures of past pathogen exposure. The study combined high-throughput TCR immunosequencing, statistical association of individual TCRs with disease status, and machine learning to predict cytomegalovirus infection status. In addition to the first cohort of approximately 670 subjects, a separate validation cohort of 100 to 150 different subjects was used. Broad study findings and their caveats: In a later analysis, TCRs clustered in the first cohort were found to also tend to co-occur in the roughly 110 validation repertoires, with 90% to 95% of cluster scores above 0. All 120 or so repertoires were used to score co-occurrence in the validation cohort in a later analysis, because that analysis had no HLA typing for the cohort. While some public TCRs were present in many individuals, most TCR sequences turned up only very rarely across donors. The authors suggested that the approach could potentially be extended to other disease states and immunological phenotypes. The classifier was reported to diagnose cytomegalovirus status with high specificity and sensitivity in both the original cohort and the validation cohort. The study listed 150 to 200 TCR beta chains as associated with cytomegalovirus. A few of the identified cytomegalovirus-associated TCR beta chains were confirmed in vitro to be specific for cytomegalovirus antigens.

Notes on this clone: Its antigen target is currently unknown. Per-base qualities were not stored, and no clone one base away is much larger.

The donors belonged to the validation cohort of approximately 130 subjects, which was separate from the roughly 670-subject first cohort. Libraries were constructed by the immunoSEQ multiplex PCR assay. Per the authors' processing: A statistical classification framework was developed to diagnose cytomegalovirus status using the catalog of TCR beta chain sequences. This is the immuneACCESS table as TCRdb keeps it, with only in-frame sequences that have V and J called. A part of the clones is gone; compared with another copy, unresolved V genes explain less than half, and the rest is unexplained. D and trimming were read from the DNA, whereas the V and J calls and clone size are those reported in that table. The sample yields about 170,000 clones; 70% to 90% were counted once. The ten biggest clones cover 4.5% to 7% of the sample. Trimming removed 0 bases from V and 7 bases from J, leaving 13 bases between the germline ends. For CDR1 and CDR2, the germline V gene lists LGHNA and YNFKEQ. Inclusive of the bounding cysteine and phenylalanine, the CDR3 is 15 residues long. CDR3 DNA only is kept here, 45 bases in frame from base 1.

Recombination linked TRBV4-2 to TRBJ1-5; there is no confident call for the D gene. Input material: PBMCs. The receptor was isolated from a woman aged 25-40 years in good health and CMV-seronegative. The CDR3: CASSQDSKTMQPQHF. In nucleotide form, the sequence is TGTGCCAGCAGCCAAGATTCCAAAACAATGCAGCCCCAGCATTTT.